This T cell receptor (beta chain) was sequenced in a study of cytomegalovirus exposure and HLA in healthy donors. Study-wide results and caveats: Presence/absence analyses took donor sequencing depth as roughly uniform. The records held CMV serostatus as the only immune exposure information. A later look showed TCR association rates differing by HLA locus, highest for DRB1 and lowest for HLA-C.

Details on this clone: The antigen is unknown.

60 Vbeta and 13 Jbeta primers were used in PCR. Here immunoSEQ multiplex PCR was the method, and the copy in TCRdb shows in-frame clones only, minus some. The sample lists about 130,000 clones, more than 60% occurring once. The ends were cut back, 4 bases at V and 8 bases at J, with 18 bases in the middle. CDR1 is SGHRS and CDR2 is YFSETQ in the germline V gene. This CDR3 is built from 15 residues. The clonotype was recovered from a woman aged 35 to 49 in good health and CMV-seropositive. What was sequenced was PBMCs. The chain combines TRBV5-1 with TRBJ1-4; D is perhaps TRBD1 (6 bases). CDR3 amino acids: CASSQGTTGGEKLFF. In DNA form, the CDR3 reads TGCGCCAGCAGCCAAGGGACAACGGGTGGAGAAAAACTGTTTTTT.